The next 28 T cell receptor beta chains were all read from a single sample in a study of technical replicates of blood from a few donors. Repertoires were generated with immunoSEQ multiplex PCR, while TCRdb's copy carries only in-frame clones and drops some. Of approximately 74,000 clones in the sample, 95% to 98% were seen once. The sample comprised T cells isolated from PBMCs. These receptors were obtained from a human donor in good health.

This rearrangement joins TRBV14 to TRBJ1-4, with D maybe TRBD1 (5 bases). CDR3 length: 15 amino acids. In germline, CDR1 is SGHDN, CDR2 FVKESK. Trimming took off 1 base at V and 8 bases at J, with 14 bases between the two ends. The CDR3 sequence: CASSQAWGGDEKLFF. CDR3 bases: TGTGCCAGCAGCCAAGCGTGGGGGGGGGACGAAAAACTGTTTTTT.

The V and J genes are TRBV19 and TRBJ2-2; tentatively, D is TRBD1 (5 bases). The CDR3 covers 16 residues. Trimming cost V 8 bases and J 5 bases, with 21 bases left between them. Germline V gene sequence: CDR1 LNHDA, CDR2 SQIVND (reference sequence). The CDR3 DNA follows: TGTGCCAGTCTTCCAGACACCGGCCAGGGAACCGGGGAGCTGTTTTTT. Encoded protein: CASLPDTGQGTGELFF.

This chain joins TRBV27 and TRBJ1-5, with a tentative D call TRBD1 (5 bases). Looked up from germline, CDR1 is MNHEY and CDR2 is SMNVEV (reference sequence). V lost 0 bases and J 1 base, leaving 7 bases between the germline ends. This CDR3 has 15 amino acids. The CDR3 loop reads CASSLSSGSNQPQHF. DNA of the CDR3: TGTGCCAGCAGTTTATCGTCAGGGAGCAATCAGCCCCAGCATTTT.

The rearrangement uses TRBV4-1 and TRBJ2-2, with 8 bases lining up with TRBD2. Germline V gene lookup returns CDR1 MGHRA and CDR2 YSYEKL. CDR3 length: 20 amino acids. V shed 0 bases and J 2 bases; nucleotides not matched to a gene: 14. The CDR3 loop is CASSQEIPPGGLSNTGELFF. CDR3 sequence (DNA): TGCGCCAGCAGCCAAGAAATTCCCCCGGGGGGGCTTTCTAACACCGGGGAGCTGTTTTTT.

The gene calls are TRBV6-5 and TRBJ2-7; D might be TRBD2 (5 bases). There are 12 residues in the CDR3. Germline lookup yields CDR1 MNHEY and CDR2 SVGAGI. Trimming took 8 bases from V and 1 from J, leaving 9 bases between them. DNA of the CDR3: TGTGCCAGCGGAGGCCTTTCCTACGAGCAGTACTTC. Translating it yields CASGGLSYEQYF.

The chain has TRBV7-8 and TRBJ2-7; no clear D. The ends were cut back, 0 bases at V and 4 bases at J, with 10 bases in the middle. Germline CDR1 reads SGHVS; CDR2 reads FQNEAQ. There are 14 residues in the CDR3. The CDR3 here is CASSLAHLLYEQYF. The CDR3, as DNA: TGTGCCAGCAGCTTAGCGCACTTACTATACGAGCAGTACTTC.

The chain combines TRBV18 with TRBJ1-1; D gene unclear. CDR1 is KGHSH and CDR2 is LQKENI in the germline V gene. The CDR3 totals 15 residues. V lost 3 bases to trimming and J lost 3 bases, with 14 bases between them. CDR3 protein: CASSPLGREDTEAFF. The CDR3 bases are TGTGCCAGCTCACCTCTGGGGAGGGAGGACACTGAAGCTTTCTTT.

V usage is TRBV7-6 and J usage is TRBJ2-7; D possibly corresponds to TRBD2 (6 bases). The CDR3 runs to 14 residues. Trimming cost V 1 base and J 3 bases, with 10 bases left between them. Germline CDR1 is SGHVS and CDR2 is FNYEAQ. CDR3 sequence reads: CASSLGGLNYEQYF. CDR3 DNA: TGTGCCAGCAGCTTAGGAGGACTAAACTACGAGCAGTACTTC.

The chain recombines TRBV28 with TRBJ1-5; 7 bases agree with TRBD1. The CDR3 consists of 15 residues. The germline V gene encodes CDR1 MDHEN and CDR2 SYDVKM. V lost 5 bases, J lost 5 bases, and 9 bases stayed unmatched. The chain's CDR3 is CASSPSDRAYQPQHF. Here the CDR3 DNA reads TGTGCCAGCAGTCCATCAGACAGGGCCTATCAGCCCCAGCATTTT.

The CDR3 nucleotides read TGTGCCAGCAGCTTAGAGACGCGGAGCTCCTATAATTCACCCCTCCACTTT. It is translated as CASSLETRSSYNSPLHF. The genes are TRBV7-2 and TRBJ1-6, with unresolved D. The V end was cut by 1 base, the J end by 0 bases, with 10 bases between. Germline CDR1 and CDR2: SGHTA and FQGNSA. This CDR3 has 17 residues.

CDR3 sequence reads: CASSVLAGGTDTQYF. The CDR3, as DNA: TGTGCCAGCAGCGTTCTAGCGGGGGGCACAGATACGCAGTATTTT. V and J are TRBV9 and TRBJ2-3, with TRBD2 matching over 10 bases. Germline-derived CDR1 and CDR2 are SGDLS and YYNGEE. This CDR3 spans 15 amino acids. V lost 2 bases to trimming and J lost 1 base; unmatched junction nucleotides: 1.

The chain recombines TRBV2 with TRBJ1-2, with TRBD1 matching 11 bases. Germline-derived CDR1 and CDR2 are SNHLY and FYNNEI. Trimming took 8 bases from V and 7 from J; bases not matched to a gene: 9. This CDR3 has 14 residues. The CDR3 DNA sequence: TGTGCCAGCGGAACAGGGACAGGGGGGCTTGGCTACACCTTC. This translates into CASGTGTGGLGYTF. Using reference TRBV2 and TRBJ1-2 for the parts outside the CDR3, the full variable domain is EPEVTQTPSHQVTQMGQEVILRCVPISNHLYFYWYRQILGQKVEFLVSFYNNEISEKSEIFDDQFSVERPDGSNFTLKIRSTKLEDSAMYFCASGTGTGGLGYTFGSGTRLTVV.

This clone has just one count. V and J are TRBV5-4 and TRBJ2-2, with 7 nucleotides matching TRBD1. This CDR3 comprises 16 residues. Per germline, CDR1 SGHNT and CDR2 YYREEE (reference sequence). Germline trimming cut 3 bases from V and 3 bases from J; bases unmatched to any gene: 8. The CDR3: CASSSGQASDTGELFF. The CDR3 region has the DNA TGTGCCAGCAGCTCCGGACAGGCGTCGGACACCGGGGAGCTGTTTTTT.

The chain links TRBV2 to TRBJ1-1, with D perhaps matching TRBD1 (6 bases). Germline V gene data show CDR1 as SNHLY and CDR2 as FYNNEI. Trimming took off 3 bases at V and 1 base at J, with 12 bases between the two ends. The CDR3 is 15 amino acids. CDR3 protein: CASSEYGTKNTEAFF. In DNA, the CDR3 is TGTGCCAGCAGTGAGTATGGGACAAAGAACACTGAAGCTTTCTTT.

V usage is TRBV2 and J usage is TRBJ1-3; D remains ambiguous. In germline, CDR1 is SNHLY, CDR2 FYNNEI. The CDR3 spans 16 residues. Trimming shortened V by 1 base and J by 0 bases, and 10 bases separated the two germline ends. CDR3 DNA: TGTGCCAGCAGTGAAGATCTTACTTTCTCTGGAAACACCATATATTTT. Residues: CASSEDLTFSGNTIYF.

V usage is TRBV20-1 and J usage is TRBJ2-7; unclear D gene. Per germline, CDR1 DFQATT and CDR2 SNEGSKA (reference sequence). The CDR3 has 10 residues. V lost 1 base, J lost 5 bases, and 3 bases lay in between. The CDR3 nucleotides read TGCAGTGCTAGAGTTAACGAGCAGTACTTC. Translated: CSARVNEQYF.

The rearrangement links TRBV5-1 to TRBJ2-1, with TRBD2 matching 13 bases. Losses at the gene ends were 3 bases for V and 3 bases for J; bases not matched to a gene: 9. CDR3 size: 18 residues. The germline V gene encodes CDR1 SGHRS and CDR2 YFSETQ. The DNA for the CDR3 is TGCGCCAGCAGCTACACCGAACTAGCGGGAGGGCACTACAATGAGCAGTTCTTC. Translating gives CASSYTELAGGHYNEQFF.

The chain recombines TRBV7-2 with TRBJ2-7; TRBD2 is a possible D gene (5 bases). Trimming pared 3 bases from V and 6 bases from J, leaving 24 bases between. In germline, CDR1 is SGHTA, CDR2 FQGNSA. The CDR3 length is 17 residues. Here the CDR3 DNA reads TGTGCCAGCAGCTTTCTGGGAGTTAAGAATAACCGGTTCGAGCAGTACTTC. This encodes CASSFLGVKNNRFEQYF.

The gene calls are TRBV9 and TRBJ1-1, with 10 nucleotides matching TRBD1. The germline gives CDR1 SGDLS, CDR2 YYNGEE. The CDR3 length is 18 residues. Unmatched junction bases numbered 13, after V lost 2 bases and J lost 3 bases. CDR3 amino acids: CASSVSPGQGTRDTEAFF. In DNA, the CDR3 is TGTGCCAGCAGCGTCAGTCCGGGACAGGGGACAAGGGACACTGAAGCTTTCTTT.

V and J are TRBV11-2 and TRBJ2-2, with 8 bases identical to TRBD2. The V segment lost 4 bases and the J segment 5 bases; nucleotides outside the gene matches: 12. Germline V lookup: CDR1 SGHAT, CDR2 FQNNGV. The CDR3 is made up of 17 amino acids. The CDR3 DNA reads TGTGCCAGCAGCTCCAGCCGGGGCGGGAGGAAGACCGGGGAGCTGTTTTTT. Protein sequence: CASSSSRGGRKTGELFF. The complete variable domain, with remaining parts taken from reference TRBV11-2 and TRBJ2-2, reads EAGVAQSPRYKIIEKRQSVAFWCNPISGHATLYWYQQILGQGPKLLIQFQNNGVVDDSQLPKDRFSAERLKGVDSTLKIQPAKLEDSAVYLCASSSSRGGRKTGELFFGEGSRLTVL.

The V call is TRBV21-1, the J call TRBJ2-2; the table's D call of TRBD2 was not tested on the DNA. TRBV21-1 is recorded as a pseudogene. The CDR3 runs to 17 residues. Here the CDR3 reads CASRPKRLAGATGELFF. The CDR3 DNA reads as TGTGCCAGCCGACCCAAAAGACTAGCGGGAGCCACCGGGGAGCTGTTTTTT.

V is TRBV4-1 and J is TRBJ2-7, with D possibly TRBD1 on 6 matching bases. The CDR3 has 13 residues. CDR1 is MGHRA, CDR2 YSYEKL, per germline. Trimming shortened V by 1 base and J by 5 bases, and 9 bases separated the two germline ends. Here the CDR3 DNA reads TGCGCCAGCAGCCAAGTTCCAGGGGACGAGCAGTACTTC. Translating it yields CASSQVPGDEQYF.

V gene TRBV4-1 combines with J gene TRBJ1-5, with TRBD1 matching 9 bases. This CDR3 comprises 14 residues. CDR1 and CDR2 from the germline V gene are MGHRA and YSYEKL. V was clipped by 6 bases and J by 7 bases; unmatched bases: 7. The CDR3 DNA reads as TGCGCCAGCAGGGGACAGGGCCCTCGGCAGCCCCAGCATTTT. This translates into CASRGQGPRQPQHF.

This clone was counted a single time. The rearrangement links TRBV28 to TRBJ1-5, with 12 bases that match TRBD1. The germline V gene encodes CDR1 MDHEN and CDR2 SYDVKM. CDR3 length: 14 residues. Trimming at V came to 7 bases and at J to 7 bases, leaving 5 bases not matched to a gene. The CDR3 region is CASTGQGASQPQHF. The CDR3 DNA is TGTGCCAGCACGGGACAGGGGGCGAGCCAGCCCCAGCATTTT.

The chain uses TRBV27 and TRBJ2-1, with D tentatively TRBD2 (6 bases). V was shortened by 4 bases and J by 12 bases, with 22 bases between the two germline ends. Germline V gene sequence: CDR1 MNHEY, CDR2 SMNVEV (reference sequence). This CDR3 spans 15 amino acids. CDR3 nucleotides: TGTGCCAGCAGTTCCCCCCCGGAGGGGAAGGTCTTGCAGTTCTTC. This gives the protein CASSSPPEGKVLQFF.

This chain links TRBV27 with TRBJ2-3; possibly TRBD2 for D (6 bases). Trimming took 6 bases from V and 3 from J, leaving 7 bases between them. CDR1 is MNHEY and CDR2 is SMNVEV in the germline V gene (reference sequence). This CDR3 is 12 amino acids long. In nucleotides, the CDR3 is TGTGCCAGCAGCGCGGGGACAGATACGCAGTATTTT. This gives the protein CASSAGTDTQYF.

The rearrangement joins TRBV14 to TRBJ1-2; D is undetermined. CDR1 is SGHDN and CDR2 is FVKESK in the germline V gene. There are 11 residues in the CDR3. V was trimmed by 2 bases and J by 10 bases, leaving 8 bases between them. CDR3 sequence: CASSQFGSYTF. The CDR3 nucleotides are TGTGCCAGCAGCCAATTCGGGTCCTACACCTTC.

This chain connects TRBV19 to TRBJ1-5; D uncertain. CDR3 size: 14 residues. V was cut by 4 bases and J by 7 bases, with 14 bases left in between. Per germline, CDR1 LNHDA and CDR2 SQIVND (reference sequence). The CDR3 reads CASSNIRSMQPQHF. CDR3 bases: TGTGCCAGTAGTAATATTCGTAGTATGCAGCCCCAGCATTTT.